A selection of T cell receptor beta chains follows, all from one sample in a study of Ad26.COV2.S vaccination and SARS-CoV-2 variants. Measured with immunoSEQ multiplex PCR; TCRdb has only the in-frame clones, and not every one. Of hundreds of thousands of clones listed, roughly 89% are singletons. Sequenced material: peripheral blood, taken in a trial of Ad26.COV2.S vaccine versus placebo. These receptors were taken from a person between 18 and 65 years old who received the Ad26.COV2.S COVID-19 vaccine or a placebo. CDR3s include the opening cysteine and the closing phenylalanine or tryptophan. A D gene is named only where the DNA matches it firmly. Some rows have no size entry. The others give once, few or many, or a class for an expanded clone.

j_gene: TRBJ1-6
abundance: -
v_gene: TRBV21-1
d_gene: -
CDR3aa: CASSNTSADTGDSPLHF
CDR3nt: TGTGCCAGCAGCAATACATCGGCTGACACGGGGGATTCACCCCTCCACTTT

j_gene: TRBJ1-2
abundance: -
v_gene: TRBV3-1/TRBV3-2
d_gene: -
CDR3aa: CASSQDMGQGSGYTF
CDR3nt: TGTGCCAGCAGCCAAGATATGGGGCAGGGGTCGGGCTACACCTTC

j_gene: TRBJ1-6
abundance: -
v_gene: TRBV4-1
d_gene: TRBD1
CDR3aa: CASSQRSPFQGADSPLHF
CDR3nt: TGCGCCAGCAGCCAAAGATCCCCCTTCCAGGGGGCTGATTCACCCCTCCACTTT

j_gene: TRBJ1-1
abundance: few
v_gene: TRBV7-9
d_gene: -
CDR3aa: CASSPQGSRATEAFF
CDR3nt: TGTGCCAGCAGCCCCCAGGGCTCCCGAGCGACTGAAGCTTTCTTT

j_gene: TRBJ1-2
abundance: -
v_gene: TRBV6-5
d_gene: -
CDR3aa: CATTNLMGYTF
CDR3nt: TGTGCCACCACCAATCTCATGGGCTACACCTTC

j_gene: TRBJ1-4
abundance: -
v_gene: TRBV9
d_gene: -
CDR3aa: CASSVRGMGDEKLFF
CDR3nt: TGTGCCAGCAGCGTAAGGGGAATGGGGGACGAAAAACTGTTTTTT

j_gene: TRBJ1-5
abundance: -
v_gene: TRBV2
d_gene: -
CDR3aa: CASSHGGFGNQPQHF
CDR3nt: TGTGCCAGCAGCCACGGGGGATTTGGGAATCAGCCCCAGCATTTT

j_gene: TRBJ1-2
abundance: -
v_gene: TRBV5-4
d_gene: TRBD1
CDR3aa: CASSSTQGAAGYTF
CDR3nt: TGTGCCAGCAGCTCGACGCAGGGGGCGGCTGGCTACACCTTC

j_gene: TRBJ2-1
abundance: -
v_gene: TRBV11-3
d_gene: -
CDR3aa: CASSLRLSYNEQFF
CDR3nt: TGTGCCAGCAGCTTGAGACTCTCCTACAATGAGCAGTTCTTC

j_gene: TRBJ1-3
abundance: -
v_gene: TRBV5-1
d_gene: TRBD1
CDR3aa: CASSYDRVGGNTIYF
CDR3nt: TGCGCCAGCAGCTATGACAGGGTTGGTGGAAACACCATATATTTT

j_gene: TRBJ2-4
abundance: -
v_gene: TRBV3-1/TRBV3-2
d_gene: -
CDR3aa: CASSQASSAIQYF
CDR3nt: TGTGCCAGCAGCCAAGCTAGCAGTGCCATTCAGTACTTC

j_gene: TRBJ2-3
abundance: -
v_gene: TRBV2
d_gene: -
CDR3aa: CASSELTTDTQYF
CDR3nt: TGTGCCAGCAGTGAACTGACGACAGATACGCAGTATTTT

j_gene: TRBJ2-5
abundance: -
v_gene: TRBV2
d_gene: -
CDR3aa: CASSDRLAETQYF
CDR3nt: TGTGCCAGCAGTGATCGGCTAGCGGAGACCCAGTACTTC

j_gene: TRBJ1-1
abundance: -
v_gene: TRBV7-9
d_gene: -
CDR3aa: CASSLGSASVQGVAFF
CDR3nt: TGTGCCAGCAGCTTAGGTTCTGCTTCGGTGCAGGGAGTAGCTTTCTTT

j_gene: TRBJ2-2
abundance: -
v_gene: TRBV5-4
d_gene: TRBD1
CDR3aa: CASSPRQGNTGELFF
CDR3nt: TGTGCCAGCAGCCCGCGACAGGGTAACACCGGGGAGCTGTTTTTT

j_gene: TRBJ2-2
abundance: -
v_gene: TRBV24-1
d_gene: TRBD2
CDR3aa: CATSPRLADNTGELFF
CDR3nt: TGTGCCACCTCACCAAGACTAGCGGATAACACCGGGGAGCTGTTTTTT

j_gene: TRBJ2-5
abundance: -
v_gene: TRBV7-9
d_gene: -
CDR3aa: CASSLGQIMGETQYF
CDR3nt: TGTGCCAGCAGCTTAGGACAAATCATGGGGGAGACCCAGTACTTC

j_gene: TRBJ2-1
abundance: -
v_gene: TRBV6-6
d_gene: -
CDR3aa: CASGGWLENEQFF
CDR3nt: TGTGCCAGCGGGGGGTGGTTAGAGAATGAGCAGTTCTTC

j_gene: TRBJ1-3
abundance: -
v_gene: TRBV21-1
d_gene: -
CDR3aa: CASSPGKYGNTIYF
CDR3nt: TGTGCCAGCAGCCCTGGAAAGTACGGAAACACCATATATTTT

j_gene: TRBJ1-4
abundance: -
v_gene: TRBV4-1
d_gene: -
CDR3aa: CASSQDGHRTNEKLFF
CDR3nt: TGCGCCAGCAGCCAAGATGGGCACCGGACTAATGAAAAACTGTTTTTT

j_gene: TRBJ2-2
abundance: few
v_gene: TRBV6-5
d_gene: -
CDR3aa: CATSRGVSGELFF
CDR3nt: TGTGCCACCTCACGTGGGGTCTCCGGGGAGCTGTTTTTT

j_gene: TRBJ1-5
abundance: -
v_gene: TRBV14
d_gene: -
CDR3aa: CASSRAGAGQPQHF
CDR3nt: TGTGCCAGCAGTAGAGCGGGGGCCGGTCAGCCCCAGCATTTT

j_gene: TRBJ2-1
abundance: -
v_gene: TRBV29-1
d_gene: -
CDR3aa: CSVEPDETYNEQFF
CDR3nt: TGCAGCGTTGAACCAGACGAGACCTACAATGAGCAGTTCTTC

j_gene: TRBJ2-7
abundance: few
v_gene: TRBV28
d_gene: TRBD2
CDR3aa: CASNGGASYEQYF
CDR3nt: TGTGCCAGCAACGGGGGGGCCTCCTACGAGCAGTACTTC

j_gene: TRBJ2-7
abundance: -
v_gene: TRBV12-3/TRBV12-4
d_gene: -
CDR3aa: CASSPATPYEQYF
CDR3nt: TGTGCCAGCAGTCCAGCGACCCCCTACGAGCAGTACTTC

j_gene: TRBJ1-4
abundance: few
v_gene: TRBV15
d_gene: -
CDR3aa: CATSRDRSGQKLFF
CDR3nt: TGTGCCACCAGCAGAGATCGGTCAGGGCAAAAACTGTTTTTT

j_gene: TRBJ2-2
abundance: -
v_gene: TRBV12-5
d_gene: -
CDR3aa: CASGSSPVFTGELFF
CDR3nt: TGTGCTAGTGGTTCCTCTCCAGTTTTCACCGGGGAGCTGTTTTTT

j_gene: TRBJ1-1
abundance: -
v_gene: TRBV6-5
d_gene: -
CDR3aa: CASSLPGVRTEAFF
CDR3nt: TGTGCCAGCAGCCTCCCGGGTGTCAGAACTGAAGCTTTCTTT

j_gene: TRBJ2-1
abundance: once
v_gene: TRBV18
d_gene: TRBD2
CDR3aa: CASSPTSGTYNEQFF
CDR3nt: TGTGCCAGCTCACCGACTAGCGGGACCTACAATGAGCAGTTCTTC

j_gene: TRBJ2-2
abundance: -
v_gene: TRBV6-6
d_gene: TRBD2
CDR3aa: CASSYQRTSGAGELFF
CDR3nt: TGTGCCAGCAGTTACCAAAGGACTAGCGGGGCCGGGGAGCTGTTTTTT

j_gene: TRBJ2-7
abundance: few
v_gene: TRBV27
d_gene: -
CDR3aa: CASSFGRGAYEQYF
CDR3nt: TGTGCCAGCAGTTTCGGGCGTGGGGCCTACGAGCAGTACTTC

j_gene: TRBJ1-3
abundance: -
v_gene: TRBV12-2
d_gene: -
CDR3aa: CASRLRPNLYGNTIYF
CDR3nt: TGTGCAAGTCGCTTAAGGCCCAATCTTTATGGAAACACCATATATTTT

j_gene: TRBJ1-4
abundance: -
v_gene: TRBV9
d_gene: -
CDR3aa: CASSVDVATNEKLFF
CDR3nt: TGTGCCAGCAGCGTAGATGTTGCAACTAATGAAAAACTGTTTTTT

j_gene: TRBJ1-1
abundance: -
v_gene: TRBV24-1
d_gene: -
CDR3aa: CATSDRGEAFF
CDR3nt: TGTGCCACCAGTGATAGAGGTGAAGCTTTCTTT

j_gene: TRBJ1-1
abundance: -
v_gene: TRBV5-4
d_gene: -
CDR3aa: CASSPQGAEAFF
CDR3nt: TGTGCCAGCAGCCCGCAGGGCGCTGAAGCTTTCTTT

j_gene: TRBJ2-1
abundance: once
v_gene: TRBV20-1
d_gene: -
CDR3aa: CSASRGASGTNEQFF
CDR3nt: TGCAGTGCTAGTCGGGGGGCTAGCGGTACGAATGAGCAGTTCTTC

j_gene: TRBJ1-5
abundance: -
v_gene: TRBV6-2/TRBV6-3
d_gene: TRBD1
CDR3aa: CASSRQGVGQPQHF
CDR3nt: TGTGCCAGCAGCCGACAGGGAGTAGGACAGCCCCAGCATTTT

j_gene: TRBJ1-6
abundance: -
v_gene: TRBV2
d_gene: -
CDR3aa: CASSEGHLNSPLHF
CDR3nt: TGTGCCAGCAGTGAGGGACACCTTAATTCACCCCTCCACTTT

j_gene: TRBJ1-6
abundance: -
v_gene: TRBV19
d_gene: -
CDR3aa: CASSIRDNSPLHF
CDR3nt: TGTGCCAGTAGTATCCGTGATAATTCACCCCTCCACTTT

j_gene: TRBJ1-2
abundance: -
v_gene: TRBV7-2
d_gene: TRBD1
CDR3aa: CASNLGTGVYGYTF
CDR3nt: TGTGCCAGCAACTTAGGGACAGGCGTCTATGGCTACACCTTC

j_gene: TRBJ2-6
abundance: -
v_gene: TRBV4-3
d_gene: -
CDR3aa: CASSQDTGSGANVLTF
CDR3nt: TGCGCCAGCAGCCAAGATACAGGAAGTGGGGCCAACGTCCTGACTTTC

j_gene: TRBJ1-5
abundance: -
v_gene: TRBV27
d_gene: -
CDR3aa: CASSESNQPQHF
CDR3nt: TGTGCCAGCAGCGAAAGCAATCAGCCCCAGCATTTT

j_gene: TRBJ2-1
abundance: -
v_gene: TRBV9
d_gene: TRBD2
CDR3aa: CASSVLAGNEQFF
CDR3nt: TGTGCCAGCAGCGTACTAGCGGGGAATGAGCAGTTCTTC

j_gene: TRBJ1-2
abundance: -
v_gene: TRBV6-6
d_gene: -
CDR3aa: CASRRTGSASGYTF
CDR3nt: TGTGCCAGCAGAAGAACAGGGTCCGCTAGTGGCTACACCTTC